The TCR beta chain under discussion was sequenced for a study of shared T cell receptors in the human thymus. Germline lookup yields CDR1 SGHDT and CDR2 YYEEEE. The CDR3 totals 18 residues. J was trimmed by 12 bases and V by 0 bases; bases with no gene match: 19. Measured with immunoSEQ multiplex PCR; TCRdb has only the in-frame clones, and not every one. Here the sample spans about 730,000 clones, 80% to 90% being singletons. The sample also formed part of further work on human thymus T cells. That report notes: The sample donors, healthy Finnish infants, were having corrective surgery for congenital heart defects. During corrective heart surgery, resections were taken, and the thymus tissue came from them.

V is TRBV5-6 and J is TRBJ2-1; 9 bases align to TRBD1. This clonotype was sampled from a girl younger than two with a congenital heart defect. The material sequenced was thymocytes. DNA of the CDR3: TGTGCCAGCAGCTTGGTATCGTCTTGGGGGACAGGGACTGATGGGCAGTTCTTC. This gives the protein CASSLVSSWGTGTDGQFF.